This entry concerns a single T cell receptor (beta chain). Antigen specificity is unknown. All donors were healthy HIV-negative adults lacking recent acute infections or vaccinations. Only in-frame clones appear in the TCRdb table, and some are missing; sequencing was by immunoSEQ multiplex PCR. The data show some 2,000,000 clones, about 94% seen once. The sample originates from a study of shared clonotypes between healthy human individuals. In the study overall: Three CD4 naive, three CD4 memory, two CD8 naive and one CD8 memory plate were used per donor.

Study observations and caveats: Clonotypes shared by all four donors outscored non-shared clonotypes in generation probability. Naive subsets generally had larger estimated richness than memory subsets.

Germline V gene sequence: CDR1 SGHAT, CDR2 FQNNGV. Trimming took 7 bases from V and 2 from J, leaving 12 bases between them. There are 13 residues in the CDR3. The TCR was taken from a man aged 18-30 years in good health. Sequenced input: naive CD4+ T cells sorted from blood. Subset meaning: CD45RA+ positively selected. The J gene is TRBJ2-7, the V gene TRBV11-2, with no clear D. The CDR3 sequence is CASTQLTAYEQYF. CDR3 in DNA: TGTGCCAGCACCCAACTAACCGCCTACGAGCAGTACTTC.